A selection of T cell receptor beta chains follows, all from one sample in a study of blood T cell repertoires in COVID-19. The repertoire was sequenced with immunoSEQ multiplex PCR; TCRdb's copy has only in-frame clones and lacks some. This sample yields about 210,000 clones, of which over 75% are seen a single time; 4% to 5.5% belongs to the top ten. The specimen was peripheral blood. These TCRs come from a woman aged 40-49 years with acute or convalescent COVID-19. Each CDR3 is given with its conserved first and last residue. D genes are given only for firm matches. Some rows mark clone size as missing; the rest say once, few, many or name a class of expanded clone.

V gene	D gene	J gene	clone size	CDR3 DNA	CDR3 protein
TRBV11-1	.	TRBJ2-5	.	TGTGCCAGCGCGGGGCAGACCCAGTACTTC	CASAGQTQYF
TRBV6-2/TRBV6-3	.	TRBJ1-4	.	TGTGCCAGCAGTGCTAGGGGAACTAATGAAAAACTGTTTTTT	CASSARGTNEKLFF
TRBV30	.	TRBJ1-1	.	TGTGCCTGGAGTGACGCGGGCACTGAAGCTTTCTTT	CAWSDAGTEAFF
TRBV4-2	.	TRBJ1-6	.	TGTGCCAGCCGTCAAACGGACGGGAGGACACCCCTCCACTTT	CASRQTDGRTPLHF
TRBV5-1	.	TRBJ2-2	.	TGCGCCAGCAGCTTTCAACAGGGCGGCACCGGGGAGCTGTTTTTT	CASSFQQGGTGELFF
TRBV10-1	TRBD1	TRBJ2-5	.	TGCGCCAGCAGTCCAGGACAGGGTATTGAGACCCAGTACTTC	CASSPGQGIETQYF
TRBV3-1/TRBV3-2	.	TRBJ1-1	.	TGTGCCAGCAGCCGTGCAGGGGATCGCACTGAAGCTTTCTTT	CASSRAGDRTEAFF
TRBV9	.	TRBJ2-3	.	TGTGCCAGCAGCGAGCCCGGTGGTGGCGCGGGAACTAGCACAGATACGCAGTATTTT	CASSEPGGGAGTSTDTQYF
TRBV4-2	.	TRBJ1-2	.	TGTGCCAGCGGCCCCAGGTCGGGGGGGGAGGATGGCTACACCTTC	CASGPRSGGEDGYTF
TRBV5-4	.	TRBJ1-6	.	TGTGCCAGCAGCTTGGCCGGGGGGTATAATTCACCCCTCCACTTT	CASSLAGGYNSPLHF
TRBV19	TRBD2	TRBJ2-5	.	TGTGCCAGTAGTATGCGGGGGGCGGTGATGGAGACCCAGTACTTC	CASSMRGAVMETQYF
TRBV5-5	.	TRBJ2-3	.	TGTGCCAGCAGCAGCTACTTAAGCACAGATACGCAGTATTTT	CASSSYLSTDTQYF
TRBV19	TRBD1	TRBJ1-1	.	TGTGCCACTCGGGACAGGGATCTCTCCATGAACACTGAAGCTTTCTTT	CATRDRDLSMNTEAFF
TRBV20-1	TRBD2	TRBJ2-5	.	TGCAGTGCTAGTGGCCGAGGAGAGAGCGGGGCCCAGTACTTC	CSASGRGESGAQYF
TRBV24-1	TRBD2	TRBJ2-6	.	TGTGCCACCAGTGACCCATATAGCGGGGGGGCCTCTGGGGCCAACGTCCTGACTTTC	CATSDPYSGGASGANVLTF
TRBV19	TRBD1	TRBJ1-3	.	TGTGCCAGTAGGACAGGGGTCGGAAACACCATATATTTT	CASRTGVGNTIYF
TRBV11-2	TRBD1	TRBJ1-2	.	TGTGCCAGCAGCCGAGACAGGGGCGCCTATGGCTACACCTTC	CASSRDRGAYGYTF
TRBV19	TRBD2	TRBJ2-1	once	TGTGCCAGTAGTACAGACCCGGGACTAGCGGGGCTAGGGTCCTACAATGAGCAGTTCTTC	CASSTDPGLAGLGSYNEQFF